What follows describes a single T cell receptor (beta chain). Its matching antigen is unknown. Documented treatment: approximately nine-day PBMC culture with coronavirus spike peptide pools or control peptides (ViraFEST assay). ViraFEST used peptide pools to expand antigen-specific T cells and subsequently sequenced their TCRs. Healthy vaccinees, negative for nucleocapsid antibodies before and after vaccination, had no earlier SARS-CoV-2 infection. This entry belongs to a study of vaccination and CD4 T cells after COVID-19. Study summary: With a range of 35 to 161, the median interval from diagnosis to drawing post-COVID samples was 101 days.

The germline CDR1 and CDR2 sequences are ENHRY and SYGVKD. The CDR3 has 14 amino acids. V lost 3 bases to trimming and J lost 0 bases, with 8 bases between them. An Oncomine TCR Beta short-read assay was used to sequence the DNA from cultured CD4+ T cells. TCRdb reprocessed the PCR reads via MiXCR and lists one record per CDR3 protein. Among about 10,000 distinct CDR3 sequences listed, 20% to 25% were seen once. This sample comprised CD4+ T cells from blood, cultured in vitro, obtained before SARS-CoV-2 vaccination. This TCR derives from a human donor who received a COVID-19 vaccine. The chain combines TRBV10-3 with TRBJ2-5, with D unresolved. CDR3 in DNA: TGTGCCATCAGTGACGACTGGGACCAAGAGACCCAGTACTTC. It encodes CAISDDWDQETQYF.